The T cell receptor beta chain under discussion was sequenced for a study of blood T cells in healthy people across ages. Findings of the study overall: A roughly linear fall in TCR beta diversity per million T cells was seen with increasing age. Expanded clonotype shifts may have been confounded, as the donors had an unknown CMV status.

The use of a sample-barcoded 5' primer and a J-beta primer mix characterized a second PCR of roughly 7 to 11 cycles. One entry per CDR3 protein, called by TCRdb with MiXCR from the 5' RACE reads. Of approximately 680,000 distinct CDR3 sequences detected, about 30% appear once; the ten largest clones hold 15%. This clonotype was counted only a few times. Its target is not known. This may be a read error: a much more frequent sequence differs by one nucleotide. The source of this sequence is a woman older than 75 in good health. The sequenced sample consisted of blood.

CDR3 loop: CASTLGPSNEQFF. CDR3 in DNA: TGTGCCAGCACGTTGGGGCCGAGTAATGAGCAGTTCTTC. The rearrangement uses TRBV6-1 and TRBJ2-1; D possibly corresponds to TRBD1 (5 bases). The CDR3 is made up of 13 amino acids. Germline V gene sequence: CDR1 MNHNS, CDR2 SASEGT. The V gene lost 7 bases and the J gene lost 7 bases, with 14 bases spanning the gap.